This TCR beta chain is drawn from a study of blood T cell repertoires in COVID-19. The age range of participants was roughly 18 to 90 years, with residence in some 25 US areas. Participants were placed into cohorts based on the clinical history they reported. On this clone: The sample carries other DNA sequences with the same CDR3.

The protocol was immunoSEQ multiplex PCR, while the TCRdb copy is restricted to in-frame clones and leaves out a portion. The sample holds roughly 340,000 clones; 75% to 90% are singletons and the top ten take roughly 1%. CDR1 is MDHEN and CDR2 is SYDVKM in the germline V gene. The CDR3 totals 13 residues. The V gene lost 4 bases and the J gene lost 2 bases, with 8 bases spanning the gap. The sequence was collected from a young man who had recovered from COVID-19. Sequencing used PBMCs or T cells enriched from blood (not recorded which). The chain is built from TRBV28 and TRBJ1-2; perhaps TRBD1 as D (6 bases). CDR3: CASSSGQNYGYTF. The CDR3 bases are TGTGCCAGCAGTTCTGGACAGAACTATGGCTACACCTTC.